The clone carrying this T cell receptor (beta chain) was detected many times. This CDR3 has 15 residues. J gave up 5 bases and V 6 bases, and 8 bases lay outside the gene matches. This sample was included in a study of T cells in Graves' hyperthyroidism and ophthalmopathy. Newly diagnosed hyperthyroidism, duration under 2 months, in patients aged 18 to 65. Authors of the study amplified TCR beta CDR3 regions from RNA transcripts. The HTBI set primed first-round TCR CDR3 RT-PCR. A single record per CDR3 protein comes from TCRdb applying MiXCR to the multiplex PCR reads. Of about 46,000 distinct CDR3 sequences listed, about 52% are singletons.

Sequencing was performed on peripheral blood or thyroid tissue (not recorded which). V is TRBV12-3 or TRBV12-4 and J is TRBJ2-2, with 8 bases identical to TRBD2. The receptor was derived from a woman between 50 and 59 years old with Graves' hyperthyroidism. The CDR3 DNA is TGTGCCAGCAGCAAAACTAGCGGTCTTACCGGGGAGCTGTTTTTT. Translating it yields CASSKTSGLTGELFF.